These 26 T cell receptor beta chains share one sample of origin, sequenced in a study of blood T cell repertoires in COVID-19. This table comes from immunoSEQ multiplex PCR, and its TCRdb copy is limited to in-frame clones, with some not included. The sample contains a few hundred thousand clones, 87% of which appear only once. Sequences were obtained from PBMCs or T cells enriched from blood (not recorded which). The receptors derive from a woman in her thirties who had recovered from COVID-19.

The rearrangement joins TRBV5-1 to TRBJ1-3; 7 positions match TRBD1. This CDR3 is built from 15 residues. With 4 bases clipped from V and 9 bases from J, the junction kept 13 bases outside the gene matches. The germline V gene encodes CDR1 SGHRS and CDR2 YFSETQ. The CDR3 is CASSIGQEAYGTIYF. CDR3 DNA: TGCGCCAGCAGCATCGGACAGGAGGCATATGGCACCATATATTTT.

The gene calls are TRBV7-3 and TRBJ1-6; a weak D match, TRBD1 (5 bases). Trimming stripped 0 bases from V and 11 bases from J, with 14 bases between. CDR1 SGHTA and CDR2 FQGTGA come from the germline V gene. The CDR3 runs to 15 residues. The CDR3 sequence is CASSLTSGGLAPLHF. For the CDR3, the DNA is TGTGCCAGCAGCTTAACCTCGGGGGGACTGGCACCCCTCCACTTT.

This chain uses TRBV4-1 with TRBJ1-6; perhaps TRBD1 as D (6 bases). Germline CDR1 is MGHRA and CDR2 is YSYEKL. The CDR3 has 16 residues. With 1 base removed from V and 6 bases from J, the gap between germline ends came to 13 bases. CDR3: CASSQVGQMPNSPLHF. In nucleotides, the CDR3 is TGCGCCAGCAGCCAAGTAGGACAGATGCCTAATTCACCCCTCCACTTT.

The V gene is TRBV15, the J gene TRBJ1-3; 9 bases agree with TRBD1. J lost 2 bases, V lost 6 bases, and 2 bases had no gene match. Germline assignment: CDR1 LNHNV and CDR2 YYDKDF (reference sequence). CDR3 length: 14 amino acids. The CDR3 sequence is CATSRTGAGNTIYF. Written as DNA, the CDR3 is TGTGCCACCAGTCGGACAGGGGCTGGAAACACCATATATTTT.

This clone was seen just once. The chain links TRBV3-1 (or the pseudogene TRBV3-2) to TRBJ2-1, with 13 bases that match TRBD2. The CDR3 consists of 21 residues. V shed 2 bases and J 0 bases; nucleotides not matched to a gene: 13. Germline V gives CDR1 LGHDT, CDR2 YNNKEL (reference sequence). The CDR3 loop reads CASSQSPRGTSGTRSYNEQFF. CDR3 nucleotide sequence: TGTGCCAGCAGCCAAAGTCCCCGTGGGACTAGCGGGACGCGCTCCTACAATGAGCAGTTCTTC.

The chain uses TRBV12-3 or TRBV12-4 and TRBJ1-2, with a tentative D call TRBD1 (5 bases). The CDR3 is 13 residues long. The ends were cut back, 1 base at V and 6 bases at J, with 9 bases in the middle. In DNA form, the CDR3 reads TGTGCCAGCAGTTTAGATTCAGGGCATGGCTACACCTTC. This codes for CASSLDSGHGYTF.

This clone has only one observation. CDR3 protein: CASSVQTGRYGYTF. CDR3 nucleotide sequence: TGTGCCAGTAGTGTCCAGACAGGGAGGTATGGCTACACCTTC. V is TRBV19 and J is TRBJ1-2; 7 nucleotides agree with TRBD1. The germline V gene has CDR1 LNHDA and CDR2 SQIVND (reference sequence). V shed 5 bases and J 5 bases; nucleotides not matched to a gene: 8. This CDR3 region has 14 residues.

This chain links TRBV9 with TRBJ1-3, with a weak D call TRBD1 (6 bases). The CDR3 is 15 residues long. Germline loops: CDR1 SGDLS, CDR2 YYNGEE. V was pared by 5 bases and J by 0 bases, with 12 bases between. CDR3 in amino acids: CASRRDTNSGNTIYF. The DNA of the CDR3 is TGTGCCAGCAGAAGGGACACCAACTCTGGAAACACCATATATTTT.

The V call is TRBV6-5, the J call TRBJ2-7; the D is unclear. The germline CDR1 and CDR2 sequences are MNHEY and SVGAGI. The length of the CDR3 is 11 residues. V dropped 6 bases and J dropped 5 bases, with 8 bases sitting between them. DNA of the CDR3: TGTGCCAGCAGACACACCCACGAGCAGTACTTC. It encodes CASRHTHEQYF.

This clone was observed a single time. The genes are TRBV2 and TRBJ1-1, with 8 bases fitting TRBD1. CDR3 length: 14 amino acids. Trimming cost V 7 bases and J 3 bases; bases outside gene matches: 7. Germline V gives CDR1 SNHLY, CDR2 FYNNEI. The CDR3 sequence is CASTGQGTYTEAFF. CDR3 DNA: TGTGCCAGCACAGGACAGGGAACGTACACTGAAGCTTTCTTT.

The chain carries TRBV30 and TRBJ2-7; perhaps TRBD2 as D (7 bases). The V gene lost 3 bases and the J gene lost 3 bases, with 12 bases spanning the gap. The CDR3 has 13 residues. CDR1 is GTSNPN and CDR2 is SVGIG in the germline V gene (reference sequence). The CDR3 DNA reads TGTGCCTGGAGGGTCGGGGGGCTCTACGAGCAGTACTTC. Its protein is CAWRVGGLYEQYF.

CDR3 loop: CASSATETSGNTIYF. CDR3 bases: TGTGCCAGCAGCGCCACAGAGACCTCTGGAAACACCATATATTTT. This chain uses TRBV7-8 with TRBJ1-3; unclear D gene. Germline CDR1 and CDR2: SGHVS and FQNEAQ. This CDR3 contains 15 residues. The V end lost 5 bases, the J end lost 0 bases, and 11 bases lay between the germline ends.

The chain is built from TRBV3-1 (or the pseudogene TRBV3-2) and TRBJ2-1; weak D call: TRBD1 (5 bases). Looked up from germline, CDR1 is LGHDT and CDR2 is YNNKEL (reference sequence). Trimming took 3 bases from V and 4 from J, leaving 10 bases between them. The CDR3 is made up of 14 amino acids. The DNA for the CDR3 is TGTGCCAGCAGCCACCGGACACCGTACAATGAGCAGTTCTTC. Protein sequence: CASSHRTPYNEQFF.

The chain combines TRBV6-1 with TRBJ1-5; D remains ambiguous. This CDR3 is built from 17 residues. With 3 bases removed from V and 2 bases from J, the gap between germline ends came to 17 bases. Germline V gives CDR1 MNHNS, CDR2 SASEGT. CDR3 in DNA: TGTGCCAGCAGTGAGCGGGTGGGCAAGGGAGGCAATCAGCCCCAGCATTTT. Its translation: CASSERVGKGGNQPQHF.

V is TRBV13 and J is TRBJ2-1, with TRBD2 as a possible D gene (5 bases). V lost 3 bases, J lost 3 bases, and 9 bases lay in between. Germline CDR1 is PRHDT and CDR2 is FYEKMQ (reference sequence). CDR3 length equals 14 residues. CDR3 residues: CASSFLGSYNEQFF. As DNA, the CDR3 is TGTGCCAGCAGCTTTTTAGGGAGCTACAATGAGCAGTTCTTC.

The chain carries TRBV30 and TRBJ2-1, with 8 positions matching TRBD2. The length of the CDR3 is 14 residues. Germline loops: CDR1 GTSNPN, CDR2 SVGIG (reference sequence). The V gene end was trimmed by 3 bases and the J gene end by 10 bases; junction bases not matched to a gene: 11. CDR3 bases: TGTGCCTGGAGACTACTAGCGGAAAGGGGGGAGCAGTTCTTC. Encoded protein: CAWRLLAERGEQFF.

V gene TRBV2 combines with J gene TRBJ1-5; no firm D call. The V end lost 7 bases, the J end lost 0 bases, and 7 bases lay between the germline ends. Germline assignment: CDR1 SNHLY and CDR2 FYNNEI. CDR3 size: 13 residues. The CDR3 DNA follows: TGTGCCAGCATCCGGGATAGCAATCAGCCCCAGCATTTT. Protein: CASIRDSNQPQHF.

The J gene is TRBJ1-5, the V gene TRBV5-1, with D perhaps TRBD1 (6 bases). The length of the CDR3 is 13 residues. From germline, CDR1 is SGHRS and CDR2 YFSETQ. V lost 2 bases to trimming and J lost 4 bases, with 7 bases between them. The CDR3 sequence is CASSFGQNQPQHF. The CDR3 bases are TGCGCCAGCAGCTTCGGACAGAATCAGCCCCAGCATTTT.

The CDR3, as DNA: TGTGCCAGCAGTTTCCGCAGGTATCATGGCTACACCTTC. Amino acid sequence: CASSFRRYHGYTF. This chain joins TRBV28 and TRBJ1-2; D is uncertain. Germline CDR1 is MDHEN and CDR2 is SYDVKM. The V gene lost 3 bases and the J gene lost 6 bases, with 11 bases spanning the gap. The CDR3 runs to 13 residues.

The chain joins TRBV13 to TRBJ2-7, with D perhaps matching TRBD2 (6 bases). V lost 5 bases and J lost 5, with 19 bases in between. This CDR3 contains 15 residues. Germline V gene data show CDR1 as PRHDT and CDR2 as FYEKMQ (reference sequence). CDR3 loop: CASSPRTRPGDEQYF. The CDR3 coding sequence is TGTGCCAGCAGCCCCCGGACTCGGCCGGGGGACGAGCAGTACTTC.

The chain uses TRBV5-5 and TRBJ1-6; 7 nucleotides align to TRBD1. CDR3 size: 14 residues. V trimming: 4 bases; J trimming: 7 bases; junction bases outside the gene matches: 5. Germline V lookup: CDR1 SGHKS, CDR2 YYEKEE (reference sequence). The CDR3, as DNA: TGTGCCAGCAGCGAGACAGGGCAAAATTCACCCCTCCACTTT. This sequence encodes CASSETGQNSPLHF.

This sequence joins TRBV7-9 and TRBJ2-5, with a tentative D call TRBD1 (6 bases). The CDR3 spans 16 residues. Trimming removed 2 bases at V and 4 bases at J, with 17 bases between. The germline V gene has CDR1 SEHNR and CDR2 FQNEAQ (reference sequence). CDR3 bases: TGTGCCAGCAGCTTAATATGGGACACCAACGGAGAGACCCAGTACTTC. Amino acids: CASSLIWDTNGETQYF.

CDR3 protein: CASSYGRGTKNTEAFF. The CDR3 DNA sequence: TGTGCCAGCAGTTATGGGCGAGGGACAAAGAACACTGAAGCTTTCTTT. J is TRBJ1-1 and V is TRBV6-5; tentative D call: TRBD1 (6 bases). Trimming cost V 3 bases and J 1 base, with 15 bases left between them. Germline assignment: CDR1 MNHEY and CDR2 SVGAGI. The CDR3 has 16 residues.

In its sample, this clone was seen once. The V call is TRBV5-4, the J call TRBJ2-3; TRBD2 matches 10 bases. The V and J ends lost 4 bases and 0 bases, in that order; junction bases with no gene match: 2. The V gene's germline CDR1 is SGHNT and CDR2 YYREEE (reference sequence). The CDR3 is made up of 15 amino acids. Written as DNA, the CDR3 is TGTGCCAGCAGCGGGACTAGCGTTAGCACAGATACGCAGTATTTT. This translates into CASSGTSVSTDTQYF.

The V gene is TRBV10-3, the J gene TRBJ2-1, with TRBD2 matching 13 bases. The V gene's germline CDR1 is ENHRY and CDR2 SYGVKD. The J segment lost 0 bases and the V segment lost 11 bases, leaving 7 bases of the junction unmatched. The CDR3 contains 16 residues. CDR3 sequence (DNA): TGTGCCTCGGGACTAGCGGGACAGAGCTCCTACAATGAGCAGTTCTTC. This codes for CASGLAGQSSYNEQFF.

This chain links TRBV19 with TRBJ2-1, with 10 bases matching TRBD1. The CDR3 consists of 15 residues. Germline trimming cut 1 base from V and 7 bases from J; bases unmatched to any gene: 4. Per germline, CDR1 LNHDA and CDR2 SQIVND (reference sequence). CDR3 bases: TGTGCCAGTAGTATAGGGGACAGGGGTTTGAATGAGCAGTTCTTC. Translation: CASSIGDRGLNEQFF. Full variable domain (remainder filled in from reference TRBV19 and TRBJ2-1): DGGITQSPKYLFRKEGQNVTLSCEQNLNHDAMYWYRQDPGQGLRLIYYSQIVNDFQKGDIAEGYSVSREKKESFPLTVTSAQKNPTAFYLCASSIGDRGLNEQFFGPGTRLTVL.